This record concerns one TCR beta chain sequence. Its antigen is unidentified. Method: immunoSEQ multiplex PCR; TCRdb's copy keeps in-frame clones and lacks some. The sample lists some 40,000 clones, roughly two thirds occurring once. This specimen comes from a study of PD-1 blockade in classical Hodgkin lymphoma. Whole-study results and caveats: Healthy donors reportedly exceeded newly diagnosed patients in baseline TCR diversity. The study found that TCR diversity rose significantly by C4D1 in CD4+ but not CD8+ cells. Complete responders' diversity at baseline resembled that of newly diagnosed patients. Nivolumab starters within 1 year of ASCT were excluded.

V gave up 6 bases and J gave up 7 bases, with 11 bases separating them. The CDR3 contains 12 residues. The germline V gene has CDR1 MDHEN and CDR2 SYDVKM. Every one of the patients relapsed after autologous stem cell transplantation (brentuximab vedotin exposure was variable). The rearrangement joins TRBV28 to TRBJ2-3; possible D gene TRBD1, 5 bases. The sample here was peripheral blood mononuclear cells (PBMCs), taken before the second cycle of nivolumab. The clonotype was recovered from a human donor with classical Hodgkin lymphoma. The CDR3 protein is CASSRVKNTQYF. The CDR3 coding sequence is TGTGCCAGCAGCAGGGTCAAAAATACGCAGTATTTT.